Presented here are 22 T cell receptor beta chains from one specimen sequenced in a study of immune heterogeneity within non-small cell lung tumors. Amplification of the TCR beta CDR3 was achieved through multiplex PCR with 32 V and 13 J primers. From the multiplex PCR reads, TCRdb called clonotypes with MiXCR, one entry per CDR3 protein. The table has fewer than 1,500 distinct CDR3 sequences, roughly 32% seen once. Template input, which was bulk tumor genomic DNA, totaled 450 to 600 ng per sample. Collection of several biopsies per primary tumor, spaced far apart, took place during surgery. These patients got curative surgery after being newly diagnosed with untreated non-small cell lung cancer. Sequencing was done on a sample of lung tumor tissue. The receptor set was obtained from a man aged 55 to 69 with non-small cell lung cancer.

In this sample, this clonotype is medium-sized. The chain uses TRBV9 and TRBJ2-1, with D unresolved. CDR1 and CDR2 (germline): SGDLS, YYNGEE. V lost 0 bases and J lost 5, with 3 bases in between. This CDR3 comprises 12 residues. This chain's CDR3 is CASSVDDNEQFF. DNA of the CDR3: TGTGCCAGCAGCGTAGATGACAATGAGCAGTTCTTC.

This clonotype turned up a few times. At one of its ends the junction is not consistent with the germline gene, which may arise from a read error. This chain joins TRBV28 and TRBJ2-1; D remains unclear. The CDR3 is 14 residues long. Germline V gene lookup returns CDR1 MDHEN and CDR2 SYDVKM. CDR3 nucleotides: TGTGCCATCAGTTTACCGAGCTCCTACAATGAGCAGTTCTTC. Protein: CAISLPSSYNEQFF.

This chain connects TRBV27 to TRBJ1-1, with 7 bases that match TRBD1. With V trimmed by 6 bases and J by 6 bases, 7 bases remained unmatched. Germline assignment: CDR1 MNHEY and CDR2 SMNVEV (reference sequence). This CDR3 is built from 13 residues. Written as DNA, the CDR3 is TGTGCCAGCAGGGACAGGCTGGAGGCTGAAGCTTTCTTT. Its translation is CASRDRLEAEAFF.

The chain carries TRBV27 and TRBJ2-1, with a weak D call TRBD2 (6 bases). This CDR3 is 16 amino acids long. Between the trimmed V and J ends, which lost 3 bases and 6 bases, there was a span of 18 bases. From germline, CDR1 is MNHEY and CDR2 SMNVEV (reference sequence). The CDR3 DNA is TGTGCCAGCAGTTTTCGGAGGGGCGGCTCCACCAATGAGCAGTTCTTC. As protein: CASSFRRGGSTNEQFF.

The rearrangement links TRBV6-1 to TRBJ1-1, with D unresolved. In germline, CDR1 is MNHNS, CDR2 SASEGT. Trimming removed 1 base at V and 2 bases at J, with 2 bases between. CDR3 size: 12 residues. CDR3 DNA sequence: TGTGCCAGCAGTGAAGGCAACACTGAAGCTTTCTTT. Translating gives CASSEGNTEAFF.

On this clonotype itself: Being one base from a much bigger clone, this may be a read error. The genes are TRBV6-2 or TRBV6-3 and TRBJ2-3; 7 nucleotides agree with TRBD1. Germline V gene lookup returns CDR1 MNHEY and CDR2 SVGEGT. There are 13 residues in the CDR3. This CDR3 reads CDSRRQGTDTQYF. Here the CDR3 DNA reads TGTGACAGCAGAAGACAGGGTACAGATACGCAGTATTTT.

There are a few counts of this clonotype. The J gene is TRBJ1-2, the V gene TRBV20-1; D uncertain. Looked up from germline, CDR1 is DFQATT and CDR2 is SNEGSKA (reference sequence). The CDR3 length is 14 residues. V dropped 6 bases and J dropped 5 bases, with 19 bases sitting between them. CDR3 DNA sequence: TGCAGTGCCACACTTCGACCGGTCAAATATGGCTACACCTTC. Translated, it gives CSATLRPVKYGYTF.

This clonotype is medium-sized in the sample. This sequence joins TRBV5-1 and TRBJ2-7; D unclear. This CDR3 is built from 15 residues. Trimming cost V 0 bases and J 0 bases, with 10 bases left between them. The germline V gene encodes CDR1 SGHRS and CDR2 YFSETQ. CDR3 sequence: CASSLDPGRSYEQYF. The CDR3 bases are TGCGCCAGCAGCTTGGATCCCGGCCGCTCCTACGAGCAGTACTTC.

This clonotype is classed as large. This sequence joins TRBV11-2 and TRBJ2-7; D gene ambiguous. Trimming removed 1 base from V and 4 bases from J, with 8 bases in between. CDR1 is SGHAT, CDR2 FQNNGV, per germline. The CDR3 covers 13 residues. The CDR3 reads CASSLGPGYEQYF. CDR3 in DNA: TGTGCCAGCAGCTTAGGGCCCGGATACGAGCAGTACTTC.

CDR3 residues: CAWTSGNSYEQYF. The CDR3, as DNA: TGTGCCTGGACCAGCGGGAACTCCTACGAGCAGTACTTC. This chain links TRBV30 with TRBJ2-7; the match to TRBD2 covers 7 bases. In germline, CDR1 is GTSNPN, CDR2 SVGIG (reference sequence). This CDR3 contains 13 residues. The junction had 3 bases not matched to a gene; V was cut back by 4 bases and J by 0 bases.

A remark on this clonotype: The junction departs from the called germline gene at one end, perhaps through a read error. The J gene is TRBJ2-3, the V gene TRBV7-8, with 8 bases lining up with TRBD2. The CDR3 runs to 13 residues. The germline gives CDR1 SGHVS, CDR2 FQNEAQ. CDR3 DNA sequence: TGTTCCAGCAGGGAGGGCGGGAGGGATACGCAGTATTTT. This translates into CSSREGGRDTQYF.

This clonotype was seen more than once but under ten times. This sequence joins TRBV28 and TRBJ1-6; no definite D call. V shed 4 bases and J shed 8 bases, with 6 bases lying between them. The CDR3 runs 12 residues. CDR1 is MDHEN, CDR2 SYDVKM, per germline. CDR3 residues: CASSSWDSPLHF. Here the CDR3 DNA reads TGTGCCAGCAGTTCGTGGGATTCACCCCTCCACTTT.

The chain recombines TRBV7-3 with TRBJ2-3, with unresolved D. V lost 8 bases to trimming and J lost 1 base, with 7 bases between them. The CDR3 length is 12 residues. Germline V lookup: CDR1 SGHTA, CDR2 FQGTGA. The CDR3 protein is CASGPGTDTQYF. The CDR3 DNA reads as TGTGCCAGCGGGCCCGGCACAGATACGCAGTATTTT.

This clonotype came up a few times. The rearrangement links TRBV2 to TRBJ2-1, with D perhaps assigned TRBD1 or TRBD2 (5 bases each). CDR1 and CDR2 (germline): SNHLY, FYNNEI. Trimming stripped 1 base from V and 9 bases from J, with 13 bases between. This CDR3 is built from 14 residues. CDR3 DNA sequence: TGTGCCAGCAGTGAAGGGTTTCGAGGGGCTGAGCAGTTCTTC. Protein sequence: CASSEGFRGAEQFF.

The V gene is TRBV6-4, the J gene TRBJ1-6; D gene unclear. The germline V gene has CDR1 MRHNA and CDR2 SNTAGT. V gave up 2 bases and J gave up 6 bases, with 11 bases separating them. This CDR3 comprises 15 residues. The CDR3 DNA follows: TGTGCCAGCAGTGACAATGCGGCCAGTAATTCACCCCTCCACTTT. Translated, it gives CASSDNAASNSPLHF.

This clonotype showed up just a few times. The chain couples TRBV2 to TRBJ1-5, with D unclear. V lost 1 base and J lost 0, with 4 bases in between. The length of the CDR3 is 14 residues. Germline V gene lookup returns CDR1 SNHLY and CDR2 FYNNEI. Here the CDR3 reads CASSEVSSNQPQHF. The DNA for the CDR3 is TGTGCCAGCAGTGAAGTCAGTAGCAATCAGCCCCAGCATTTT. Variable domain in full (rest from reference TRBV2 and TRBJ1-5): EPEVTQTPSHQVTQMGQEVILRCVPISNHLYFYWYRQILGQKVEFLVSFYNNEISEKSEIFDDQFSVERPDGSNFTLKIRSTKLEDSAMYFCASSEVSSNQPQHFGDGTRLSIL.

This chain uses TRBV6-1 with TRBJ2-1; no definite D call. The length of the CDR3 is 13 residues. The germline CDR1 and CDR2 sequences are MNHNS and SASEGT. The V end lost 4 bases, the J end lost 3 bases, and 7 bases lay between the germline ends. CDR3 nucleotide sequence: TGTGCCAGCAGTGGACTGTTCTACAATGAGCAGTTCTTC. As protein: CASSGLFYNEQFF.

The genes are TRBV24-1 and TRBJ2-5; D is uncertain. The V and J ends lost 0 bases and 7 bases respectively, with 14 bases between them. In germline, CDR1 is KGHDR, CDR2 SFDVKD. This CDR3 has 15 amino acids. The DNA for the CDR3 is TGTGCCACCAGTGATTTGGGGGAACCCTGGGGGACCCAGTACTTC. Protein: CATSDLGEPWGTQYF.

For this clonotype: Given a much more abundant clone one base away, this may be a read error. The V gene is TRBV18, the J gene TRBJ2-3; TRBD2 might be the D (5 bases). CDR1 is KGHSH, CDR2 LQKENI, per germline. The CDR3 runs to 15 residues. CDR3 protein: CASSPEEGGVETQDF. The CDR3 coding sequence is TGTGCCAGCTCACCAGAGGAAGGAGGAGTAGAGACCCAGGACTTC.

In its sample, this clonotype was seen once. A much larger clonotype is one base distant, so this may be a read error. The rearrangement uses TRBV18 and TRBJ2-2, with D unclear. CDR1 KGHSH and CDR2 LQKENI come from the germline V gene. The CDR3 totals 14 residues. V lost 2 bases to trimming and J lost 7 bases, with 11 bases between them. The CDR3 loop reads CASSPFSSNGELFF. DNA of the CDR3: TGTGCCAGCTCACCATTTTCCAGCAACGGGGAGCTGTTTTTT. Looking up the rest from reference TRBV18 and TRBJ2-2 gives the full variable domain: NAGVMQNPRHLVRRRGQEARLRCSPMKGHSHVYWYRQLPEEGLKFMVYLQKENIIDESGMPKERFSAEFPKEGPSILRIQQVVRGDSAAYFCASSPFSSNGELFFGEGSRLTVL.

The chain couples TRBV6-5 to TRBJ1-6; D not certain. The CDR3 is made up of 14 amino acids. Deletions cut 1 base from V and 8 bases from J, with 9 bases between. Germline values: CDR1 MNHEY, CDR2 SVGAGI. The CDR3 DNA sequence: TGTGCCAGCAGTTACTGGGGTGTGCATTCACCCCTCCACTTT. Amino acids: CASSYWGVHSPLHF.

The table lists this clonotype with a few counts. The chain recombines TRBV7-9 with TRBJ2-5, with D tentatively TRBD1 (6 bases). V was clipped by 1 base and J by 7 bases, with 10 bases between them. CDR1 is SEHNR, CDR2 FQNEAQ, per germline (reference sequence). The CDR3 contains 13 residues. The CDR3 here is CASSLGLGGTQYF. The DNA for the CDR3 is TGTGCCAGCAGCTTAGGTCTAGGGGGGACCCAGTACTTC.